This record covers a single T cell receptor beta chain. Antigen specificity is unknown. This entry belongs to a study of radiation and T cells in renal cell carcinoma. General study findings and limits: Top 100 clonotypes averaged around 50% in irradiated versus about 40% in nephrectomy-only tumors.

TCRdb's table, derived via immunoSEQ multiplex PCR, lists solely in-frame clones and lacks some. The table has about 12,000 clones, about 71% seen once. Treatment noted: treatment-naive control, cytoreductive nephrectomy. The patient's renal cell carcinoma had clear cell pathology. Control tumor donors were a handful of females and more than ten males, median age around 57 years. The CDR3 is 14 residues long. Germline V lookup: CDR1 ENHRY, CDR2 SYGVKD. V lost 0 bases and J 9 bases, leaving 11 bases between the germline ends. This rearrangement joins TRBV10-3 to TRBJ2-2; possibly TRBD1 or TRBD2 for D (5 bases each). The sequence came from a woman older than 75 with renal cell carcinoma. This specimen was tumor tissue, taken from a patient whose treatment was nephrectomy without radiotherapy. DNA for the CDR3: TGTGCCATCAGTGAGTCCAGTGGGGGTCGGGAGCTGTTTTTT. Protein: CAISESSGGRELFF.